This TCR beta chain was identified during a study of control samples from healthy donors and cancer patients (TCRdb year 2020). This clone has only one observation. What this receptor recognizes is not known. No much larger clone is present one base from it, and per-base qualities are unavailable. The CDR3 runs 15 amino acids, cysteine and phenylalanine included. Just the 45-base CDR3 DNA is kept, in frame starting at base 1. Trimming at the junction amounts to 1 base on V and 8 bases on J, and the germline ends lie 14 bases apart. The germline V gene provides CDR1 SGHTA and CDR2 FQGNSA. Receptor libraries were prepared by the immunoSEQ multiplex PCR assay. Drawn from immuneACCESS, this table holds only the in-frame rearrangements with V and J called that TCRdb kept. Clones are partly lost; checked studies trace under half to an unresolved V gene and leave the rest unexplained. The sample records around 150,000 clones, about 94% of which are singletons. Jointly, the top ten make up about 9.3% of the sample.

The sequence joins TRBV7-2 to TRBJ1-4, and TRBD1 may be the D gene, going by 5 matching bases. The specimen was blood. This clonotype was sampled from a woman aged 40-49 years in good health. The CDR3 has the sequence CASSLVGGYKEKLFF. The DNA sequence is TGTGCCAGCAGCTTAGTGGGGGGGTATAAGGAAAAACTGTTTTTT.